This T cell receptor beta chain derives from a study of blood T cell repertoires in COVID-19 (dated by TCRdb to 2020 to 2021). Looking at the study overall: The collaborator samples originated in the United States, Italy and Spain and spanned the acute and convalescent phases of COVID-19. The material from the prospective study consisted of cDNA or gDNA derived from T cells, B-cell-depleted T cells, or PBMCs. Nearly every sample came with metadata listing a de-identified subject ID, COVID-19 status, age in years and sex. Where HLA class I and class II types were available, the types were taken from metadata supplied by the sample provider, not from assay-based typing. Subjects who had been exposed to COVID-19, were actively infected with it, or had recovered from it provided the deeply sampled blood TCRbeta repertoires that made up the dataset. Samples were obtained from the ongoing ImmuneRACE study (first 160 participants) and from over 1,000 subjects provided by 6 global collaborators. A freely available public database, intended as a resource for researchers studying the immune response to SARS-CoV-2, is where the repertoires were released. The research as a whole found: How much clinical and demographic metadata was included differed by source and by participant, and the metadata was provided uncurated.

CDR1 and CDR2 were assigned from the germline V gene as SGHDT and YYEEEE. V loses 2 bases at its end and J loses 8 bases; junction bases beyond the gene matches: 5. The CDR3 runs 14 amino acids, cysteine and phenylalanine included. CDR3 DNA only is kept here, 42 bases in frame from base 1. With regard to this clone: There is no known antigen for this receptor. Within one base of it there is no much larger clone, and no base qualities were kept.

The immunoSEQ Assay, a bias-controlled multiplex PCR, was used to amplify TCRbeta CDR3 regions from genomic DNA. The paper's processing steps were these. Within the assay, amplification of reference gene primers was used to estimate how many nucleated cells each sample contained. Sequence reads were collapsed and filtered to measure the absolute abundance of every unique TCRbeta CDR3 rearrangement. Productive Simpson clonality was computed per sample as the square root of Simpson's diversity index over productive rearrangements. The clones in this table, taken by TCRdb from immuneACCESS, are in-frame only. Not every clone is retained; where verified, under half of the shortfall comes from an unresolved V gene, and the cause of the rest is unknown. V and J calls and clone size are copied from that table; D and trimming were computed from the DNA. The sample records more than 300,000 clones, around 83% of which are singletons. In total, the top ten clones hold 1% to 1.5% of the sample.

The collaborating institutions used their own protocols to collect whole blood in K2EDTA tubes. For TCRbeta analysis, collaborators shipped samples in one of three forms: frozen whole blood, isolated PBMCs, or DNA extracted from either of those sample types. The clonotype originates from a woman aged 45-60 years with acute or convalescent COVID-19. Recombination linked TRBV5-6 to TRBJ1-4; TRBD1 matches 8 bases in the middle. Sequencing used peripheral blood. The CDR3 loop reads CASSFWDRREKLFF. The DNA sequence reads TGTGCCAGCAGCTTTTGGGACAGGCGCGAAAAACTGTTTTTT.